This TCR beta chain was identified during a study of cytomegalovirus exposure and HLA in healthy donors. Study observations and caveats: Relative to equally common others, HLA-associated TCR beta chains showed greater clonal expansion in a later analysis. Roughly uniform depth of sequencing across donors was assumed in presence/absence analyses.

In regard to this clone: The antigen is undetermined.

The PCR had 60 Vbeta and 13 Jbeta primers. Sequencing was performed with immunoSEQ multiplex PCR; in TCRdb, only in-frame clones are kept and a portion is missing. The data hold fewer than 100,000 clones, with about 79% observed a single time. V shed 5 bases and J 7 bases; nucleotides not matched to a gene: 8. Germline values: CDR1 SGHTS, CDR2 YDEGEE. This CDR3 has 15 residues. This receptor was taken from a female donor in good health and CMV-seronegative. Sequenced input: PBMCs. V and J are TRBV5-8 and TRBJ2-1; 11 positions agree with TRBD1. Written as DNA, the CDR3 is TGTGCCAGCAGTCATGGGACAGGGGGGTGGAATGAGCAGTTCTTC. Translating gives CASSHGTGGWNEQFF.